The 11 T cell receptor beta chains below were found in one sample sequenced in a study of blood T cell repertoires in COVID-19. Profiling relied on immunoSEQ multiplex PCR, and the TCRdb table lists in-frame clones only, not all of them. The sample lists roughly 87,000 clones, roughly nine tenths occurring once. The sample comprised peripheral blood. The receptors come from a woman over 75 with active COVID-19.

The chain uses TRBV19 and TRBJ2-1; 8 bases match TRBD1. Germline lookup yields CDR1 LNHDA and CDR2 SQIVND (reference sequence). The CDR3 totals 16 residues. V lost 5 bases to trimming and J lost 5 bases; unmatched junction nucleotides: 11. For the CDR3, the DNA is TGTGCCAGTAGTCTTCTACCCGGGACAGGAGACAATGAGCAGTTCTTC. It yields the protein CASSLLPGTGDNEQFF. Supplemented by reference TRBV19 and TRBJ2-1, the full variable domain reads DGGITQSPKYLFRKEGQNVTLSCEQNLNHDAMYWYRQDPGQGLRLIYYSQIVNDFQKGDIAEGYSVSREKKESFPLTVTSAQKNPTAFYLCASSLLPGTGDNEQFFGPGTRLTVL.

This clone occurred once. The V gene is TRBV7-8, the J gene TRBJ2-1; tentative D call: TRBD1 (7 bases). The CDR3 consists of 15 residues. Trimming left V 1 base short and J 4 bases short, with 11 bases between. CDR1 is SGHVS and CDR2 is FQNEAQ in the germline V gene. CDR3 amino acids: CASSLEEGAYNEQFF. The CDR3 DNA sequence: TGTGCCAGCAGCTTAGAGGAGGGGGCGTACAATGAGCAGTTCTTC.

The chain combines TRBV6-5 with TRBJ2-7; 14 nucleotides agree with TRBD2. The junction had 4 bases not matched to a gene; V was cut back by 6 bases and J by 3 bases. Germline V gene sequence: CDR1 MNHEY, CDR2 SVGAGI. The CDR3 totals 15 residues. CDR3 DNA: TGTGCCAGCAGCCGGACTAGCGGGAGGAACTACGAGCAGTACTTC. Protein: CASSRTSGRNYEQYF.

J is TRBJ2-3 and V is TRBV15, with D unclear. Germline V gives CDR1 LNHNV, CDR2 YYDKDF (reference sequence). V was shortened by 1 base and J by 3 bases, with 8 bases between the two germline ends. This CDR3 comprises 14 residues. The CDR3 nucleotides read TGTGCCACCAGCAGAGTCTGGCGGACAGATACGCAGTATTTT. This gives the protein CATSRVWRTDTQYF.

The CDR3, as DNA: TGTGCCAGCAGCTTTGACAGGGCTGAGACCCAGTACTTC. This gives the protein CASSFDRAETQYF. The J gene is TRBJ2-5, the V gene TRBV7-9; 7 nucleotides agree with TRBD1. CDR1 and CDR2 from the germline V gene are SEHNR and FQNEAQ (reference sequence). The V and J ends lost 3 bases and 5 bases, in that order; junction bases with no gene match: 3. CDR3 length: 13 amino acids.

This clone has only a few counts. The chain recombines TRBV6-5 with TRBJ1-2; TRBD1 might be the D (6 bases). CDR3 length: 15 residues. Germline V gene lookup returns CDR1 MNHEY and CDR2 SVGAGI. Trimming took off 6 bases at V and 0 bases at J, with 14 bases between the two ends. CDR3 in DNA: TGTGCCAGCAGCAGAGACGGGACAACTAACTATGGCTACACCTTC. Its protein product is CASSRDGTTNYGYTF.

The V call is TRBV19, the J call TRBJ2-2, with 7 bases fitting TRBD1. Germline loops: CDR1 LNHDA, CDR2 SQIVND (reference sequence). Unmatched junction bases numbered 1, after V lost 5 bases and J lost 1 base. CDR3 length: 14 residues. The CDR3 DNA reads TGTGCCAGTAGTTGGGACAGGAACACCGGGGAGCTGTTTTTT. Its translation: CASSWDRNTGELFF.

CDR3 residues: CASSLFSGPRDTQYF. Written as DNA, the CDR3 is TGTGCCAGCAGCTTATTCAGCGGGCCGCGAGATACGCAGTATTTT. This chain links TRBV11-3 with TRBJ2-3, with a tentative D call TRBD2 (6 bases). The CDR3 contains 15 residues. V was pared by 2 bases and J by 5 bases, with 14 bases between. Germline-derived CDR1 and CDR2 are SGHNT and YENEEA.

The V call is TRBV28, the J call TRBJ2-1; 12 nucleotides match TRBD1. Per the germline V gene, CDR1 is MDHEN and CDR2 is SYDVKM. The trim removed 2 bases at V and 14 bases at J, leaving 10 bases unmatched. CDR3 size: 15 residues. The CDR3 region is CASSLEGQGARREFF. As DNA, the CDR3 is TGTGCCAGCAGTTTAGAGGGACAGGGGGCGCGGCGGGAGTTCTTC.

The rearrangement joins TRBV7-9 to TRBJ2-1; D is possibly TRBD2 (6 bases). Trimming cost V 3 bases and J 7 bases, with 16 bases left between them. In germline, CDR1 is SEHNR, CDR2 FQNEAQ (reference sequence). The CDR3 has 15 amino acids. Written as DNA, the CDR3 is TGTGCCAGCAGCTTGGAGCGGGCAAACGGTAATGAGCAGTTCTTC. This encodes CASSLERANGNEQFF. Combining the CDR3 with reference TRBV7-9 and TRBJ2-1 gives the whole variable domain DTGVSQNPRHKITKRGQNVTFRCDPISEHNRLYWYRQTLGQGPEFLTYFQNEAQLEKSRLLSDRFSAERPKGSFSTLEIQRTEQGDSAMYLCASSLERANGNEQFFGPGTRLTVL.

The chain joins TRBV28 to TRBJ2-3; 7 nucleotides line up with TRBD1. Per germline, CDR1 MDHEN and CDR2 SYDVKM. Losses at the gene ends were 4 bases for V and 5 bases for J; bases not matched to a gene: 9. This CDR3 spans 15 amino acids. The CDR3 reads CASSYPGQMGDTQYF. The CDR3 DNA follows: TGTGCCAGCAGTTATCCGGGACAGATGGGAGATACGCAGTATTTT.